This T cell receptor (beta chain) was recorded in a study of regulatory T cells in long-lasting Graves disease (dated by TCRdb to the early 2020s). Broadly, across the study: To count as having persistent Graves' disease, a patient had to have received antithyroid drug treatment for over 5 years with TSH receptor autoantibodies remaining persistently positive. This study used TCR sequencing and RNA sequencing of peripheral blood to compare persistent Graves' disease patients against newly diagnosed Graves' disease patients. The study was conducted in China and was registered as a clinical trial. A total of around 33 samples underwent TCR sequencing, from roughly 13 patients with persistent Graves' disease and 20 or so patients with newly diagnosed Graves' disease. Antithyroid drugs had been taken for approximately 10 years on average by persistent Graves' disease patients in the clinical cohort.

What the work shows at the level of the full study, not this receptor alone: Persistent Graves' disease patients showed lower TCR Shannon entropy and fewer highly expanded clones than newly diagnosed patients, suggesting clonal expansion. Peripheral blood alone was examined, since thyroid tissue, which constituted the primary lesion, could not be accessed. Patients with persistent disease shared more public clonotypes (around 3,000) than newly diagnosed patients did (about 970). TRBV28, TRBJ1-2 and TRBJ2-5 were preferentially used in persistent disease, while TRBV20-1 and TRBJ2-1 were favored in newly diagnosed disease. The authors noted that the small sample size was a limitation that may lower accuracy. Only the TCR beta chain was sequenced and analyzed.

The library was built by means of multiplex PCR. TCRdb names Illumina HiSeq 4000 as the instrument used. TCR beta libraries were built with iRepertoire HTBI primers and Arm-PCR amplification of CDR3 regions. Before sequencing, the PCR products underwent gel purification. As for the authors' bioinformatics: Gene usage analysis of CDR3 amino acid clonotypes used the approximately 62 TRBV and about 14 TRBJ segments found across samples. Filtered high-quality paired reads were merged into contigs using COPE and FqMerger. Contigs were aligned with BLAST to IMGT TRBV, TRBD and TRBJ reference genes, and CDR3 was defined per IMGT. Any clonotype with a frequency above 0.1% was classified as a highly expanded clone. Repertoire diversity was measured by Shannon entropy, and V-J evenness by the Gini coefficient. Clonotypes shared by more than one individual were considered public. TCRdb redid the processing of the public reads, applying fastp at Q25 and MiXCR, and retained in-frame beta chains. A single entry per CDR3 protein holds the most common genes and DNA from its merged rows. TCRdb's processing, not the authors' own work, is the source of the V and J calls. This sample lists about 430,000 distinct CDR3 sequences; 20% to 25% were detected once. Roughly an eighth of the sample lies in the top ten.

As encoded in the germline V gene, CDR1 is MNHNS while CDR2 is SASEGT. Its CDR3 holds 17 amino acids, cysteine through phenylalanine. Only the CDR3 DNA is retained, 51 bases long and in frame from the first base. The time point label, read with the paper, signifies: persistent/refractory GD, antithyroid drugs over 5 years with positive TRAb. For both TCR sequencing and RNA sequencing, RNA was extracted from PBMCs in TRIzol. Graves' disease was diagnosed according to American Thyroid Association guidelines. Recruitment of patients was carried out at an endocrinology department in Xi'an, China. Each patient gave approximately 10 milliliters of peripheral blood, collected in an EDTA anticoagulant tube. Ficoll Paque Plus density gradient separation was used to isolate PBMCs, and no further T cell sorting was performed. RNA quality was checked with an Agilent 2100 Bioanalyzer and agarose gel, and concentration with a NanoDrop 2000.

Notes on this clonotype: The specificity of this receptor is unknown. A much larger clone differs by one base, so this may be a read error.

The receptor chain draws on TRBV6-1 and TRBJ1-5; 7 nucleotides in the junction match TRBD1. This clonotype originated in a female donor with Graves disease. Sequencing was performed on peripheral blood mononuclear cells (PBMCs), taken when the disease was refractory, from a patient treated with antithyroid drugs. At the DNA level, the sequence is TGTGTCAGCAGTGACGGACAGGTCCCCAATCGCAATCAGCCCCAGCATTTT. Translated, it gives CVSSDGQVPNRNQPQHF.